This T cell receptor beta chain was profiled in a study of response to subunit inactivated influenza vaccine. This clonotype came up a few times. TCRdb reprocessed the RT-PCR reads via MiXCR and lists one record per CDR3 protein. The sample lists approximately 170,000 distinct CDR3 sequences, 9.5% to 15% seen once, with approximately 32% in the top ten. These records were also assigned to another study, of T cells expressing NK-cell markers. As that study records: The TCR beta cDNA came from 5'RACE template switching with UMIs. Several of the experiments relied on an anti-gamma-delta TCR antibody so that only alpha-beta TCR T cells were sorted. Top CD8+ clonotypes included the dominant CD3+CD56+NKG2C+ clonotypes in several donors.

The receptor was isolated from a man in his fifties or sixties who received an inactivated influenza vaccine. The source material was CD8+ T cells sorted from PBMCs, sampled roughly 13 days after vaccination.

The DNA for the CDR3 is TGTGCCAGCAGCCCTATGACGGGCGAGCAGTACTTC. Translating it yields CASSPMTGEQYF. The chain has TRBV7-9 and TRBJ2-7; D is ambiguous. CDR1 and CDR2 (germline): SEHNR, FQNEAQ (reference sequence). Trimming left V 5 bases short and J 6 bases short, with 11 bases between. The CDR3 spans 12 residues.